The 27 T cell receptor beta chains below were found in one sample sequenced in a study of T cell responses to AZD1222 COVID-19 vaccine. Clones were read by immunoSEQ multiplex PCR, and TCRdb kept only the in-frame ones, dropping some. The profile shows roughly 200,000 clones, around 88% of them singletons. This specimen consisted of peripheral blood, obtained on day 0 of AZD1222 vaccination. All receptors derive from an adult in good health.

CDR3 residues: CASTGLNWETQHF. CDR3 coding DNA: TGTGCCAGCACGGGACTCAACTGGGAGACCCAGCATTTT. The gene calls are TRBV28 and TRBJ1-5, with TRBD1 as a possible D gene (5 bases). The germline gives CDR1 MDHEN, CDR2 SYDVKM. The CDR3 consists of 13 residues. Trimming stripped 7 bases from V and 11 bases from J, with 18 bases between.

The rearrangement joins TRBV12-3 or TRBV12-4 to TRBJ1-5; D not certain. The CDR3 is 13 amino acids. The V end was cut by 3 bases, the J end by 4 bases, with 7 bases between. CDR3 in DNA: TGTGCCAGCAGTTTCGGGGTTAATCAGCCCCAGCATTTT. Its protein is CASSFGVNQPQHF.

Only a few counts were recorded for this clone. This chain uses TRBV4-2 with TRBJ1-5; possibly TRBD1 for D (6 bases). The CDR3 extends over 14 amino acids. The germline V and J ends were trimmed by 0 bases and 7 bases, with 10 bases remaining between them. CDR1 is LGHNA, CDR2 YNFKEQ, per germline. CDR3 amino acids: CASSQDGQGQPQHF. In DNA form, the CDR3 reads TGTGCCAGCAGCCAAGATGGCCAGGGGCAGCCCCAGCATTTT.

This clone was detected only once. The V and J genes are TRBV7-3 and TRBJ1-5; TRBD1 matches at 9 bases. Per the germline V gene, CDR1 is SGHTA and CDR2 is FQGTGA. Trimming took 4 bases from V and 3 from J; bases not matched to a gene: 10. The CDR3 sequence is 17 residues long. CDR3: CASSSYNDRGYNQPQHF. In nucleotides, the CDR3 is TGTGCCAGCAGCTCATACAACGACAGGGGGTACAATCAGCCCCAGCATTTT.

This sequence joins TRBV10-3 and TRBJ1-2; 7 bases agree with TRBD1. This CDR3 comprises 18 residues. The trim removed 0 bases at V and 4 bases at J, leaving 14 bases unmatched. Germline V gene lookup returns CDR1 ENHRY and CDR2 SYGVKD. CDR3: CAISESISGETGIYGYTF. CDR3 DNA sequence: TGTGCCATCAGTGAGTCGATATCAGGGGAGACAGGGATCTATGGCTACACCTTC.

The J gene is TRBJ2-5, the V gene TRBV28; 9 positions match TRBD1. Germline-derived CDR1 and CDR2 are MDHEN and SYDVKM. The CDR3 runs to 16 residues. Trimming removed 1 base from V and 5 bases from J; junction bases left unmatched: 8. The DNA for the CDR3 is TGTGCCAGCAGTTTATCCCAAACAGGGGGCTACGAGACCCAGTACTTC. It is translated as CASSLSQTGGYETQYF.

This clone was seen only a few times. J is TRBJ2-7 and V is TRBV5-5, with D tentatively TRBD1 (6 bases). Trimming removed 6 bases from V and 1 base from J, with 11 bases in between. This CDR3 region has 13 residues. Looked up from germline, CDR1 is SGHKS and CDR2 is YYEKEE (reference sequence). CDR3 protein: CASTGTFSYEQYF. DNA for the CDR3: TGTGCCAGCACAGGGACATTTTCCTACGAGCAGTACTTC.

This chain connects TRBV2 to TRBJ1-2; D gene ambiguous. The V end was cut by 5 bases, the J end by 5 bases, with 21 bases between. The CDR3 extends over 16 amino acids. From germline, CDR1 is SNHLY and CDR2 FYNNEI. The CDR3: CASSFGWRHTNYGYTF. CDR3 coding DNA: TGTGCCAGCAGTTTCGGGTGGAGACACACGAATTATGGCTACACCTTC.

This chain joins TRBV3-1 (or the pseudogene TRBV3-2) and TRBJ2-4; D uncertain. Trimming took 1 base from V and 7 from J, leaving 2 bases between them. CDR3 length: 11 residues. CDR1 is LGHDT, CDR2 YNNKEL, per germline (reference sequence). CDR3 in amino acids: CASSQANIQYF. Written as DNA, the CDR3 is TGTGCCAGCAGCCAAGCGAACATTCAGTACTTC.

The J gene is TRBJ1-1, the V gene TRBV5-1, with 7 bases fitting TRBD1. This CDR3 is 15 amino acids long. Trimming removed 4 bases from V and 0 bases from J; junction bases left unmatched: 6. The germline CDR1 and CDR2 sequences are SGHRS and YFSETQ. Here the CDR3 DNA reads TGCGCCAGCAGCCCGGGGACAGTATTGAACACTGAAGCTTTCTTT. As protein: CASSPGTVLNTEAFF.

The genes are TRBV6-2 or TRBV6-3 and TRBJ1-5, with TRBD1 matching over 7 bases. The CDR3 runs to 14 residues. Germline V CDR1 and CDR2: MNHEY, SVGEGT. The trim removed 4 bases at V and 6 bases at J, leaving 6 bases unmatched. CDR3 sequence reads: CASSSPRGVQPQHF. In DNA, the CDR3 is TGTGCCAGCAGTTCCCCCAGGGGGGTTCAGCCCCAGCATTTT.

The rearrangement joins TRBV9 to TRBJ1-6, with D tentatively TRBD1 (5 bases). The CDR3 runs 18 residues. Trimming took 4 bases from V and 2 from J, leaving 19 bases between them. Germline V gene data show CDR1 as SGDLS and CDR2 as YYNGEE. The CDR3 bases are TGTGCCAGCAGCCTGACTTCGGGGGAAGGGGCCTATAATTCACCCCTCCACTTT. This gives the protein CASSLTSGEGAYNSPLHF.

The chain combines TRBV11-2 with TRBJ2-7; a possible D gene is TRBD2 (5 bases). V was clipped by 5 bases and J by 7 bases, with 9 bases between them. CDR1 is SGHAT, CDR2 FQNNGV, per germline. The CDR3 is made up of 11 amino acids. CDR3 protein: CASSIRGEQYF. CDR3 DNA: TGTGCCAGCAGCATTAGAGGGGAGCAGTACTTC.

This chain uses TRBV3-1 (or the pseudogene TRBV3-2) with TRBJ2-1, with 10 bases aligning to TRBD2. The V gene end was trimmed by 0 bases and the J gene end by 7 bases; junction bases not matched to a gene: 9. This CDR3 is 17 amino acids long. Germline CDR1 LGHDT, CDR2 YNNKEL (reference sequence). CDR3 in amino acids: CASSQDLWSGGANEQFF. The CDR3 DNA reads TGTGCCAGCAGCCAAGATCTATGGAGCGGGGGGGCGAATGAGCAGTTCTTC.

The table lists this clone with a few counts. J is TRBJ1-3 and V is TRBV5-1; 7 bases line up with TRBD1. This CDR3 is built from 15 residues. Unmatched junction bases numbered 0, after V lost 0 bases and J lost 0 bases. In germline, CDR1 is SGHRS, CDR2 YFSETQ. This CDR3 is CASSLGDSSGNTIYF. The CDR3 DNA reads as TGCGCCAGCAGCTTGGGGGACAGCTCTGGAAACACCATATATTTT.

This clone was counted a single time. V and J are TRBV13 and TRBJ1-3; D uncertain. This CDR3 has 14 residues. Germline-derived CDR1 and CDR2 are PRHDT and FYEKMQ (reference sequence). Trimming removed 5 bases at V and 4 bases at J, with 12 bases between. CDR3 sequence reads: CASSHRLPGNTIYF. CDR3 nucleotide sequence: TGTGCCAGCAGCCATCGACTCCCCGGAAACACCATATATTTT.

V is TRBV6-1 and J is TRBJ2-7; D is unresolved. Trimming shortened V by 0 bases and J by 4 bases, and 7 bases separated the two germline ends. Germline V lookup: CDR1 MNHNS, CDR2 SASEGT. The CDR3 is made up of 13 amino acids. The CDR3 bases are TGTGCCAGCAGTGAAGCGCATCGTTACGAGCAGTACTTC. Translated, it gives CASSEAHRYEQYF.

This chain connects TRBV5-1 to TRBJ1-2, with D maybe TRBD1 (5 bases). Germline V gene data show CDR1 as SGHRS and CDR2 as YFSETQ. Between the trimmed V and J ends, which lost 4 bases and 7 bases, there was a span of 14 bases. The CDR3 spans 13 residues. The CDR3 region has the DNA TGCGCCAGCAGCCCGGGACCTTTGGGTGGCTACACCTTC. This translates into CASSPGPLGGYTF.

This chain links TRBV27 with TRBJ2-7, with D tentatively TRBD1 (6 bases). Looked up from germline, CDR1 is MNHEY and CDR2 is SMNVEV (reference sequence). The length of the CDR3 is 13 residues. V gave up 2 bases and J gave up 2 bases, with 7 bases separating them. The CDR3 DNA sequence: TGTGCCAGCAGTTTAGCAGGGGCCTACGAGCAGTACTTC. Protein sequence: CASSLAGAYEQYF.

This rearrangement joins TRBV11-2 to TRBJ2-4; D could derive from TRBD1 or TRBD2 (5 bases each). There are 15 residues in the CDR3. Trimming took off 5 bases at V and 5 bases at J, with 16 bases between the two ends. Germline lookup yields CDR1 SGHAT and CDR2 FQNNGV. The chain's CDR3 is CASSIAWDGQNIQYF. The CDR3, as DNA: TGTGCCAGCAGCATTGCATGGGACGGACAAAACATTCAGTACTTC.

CDR3 sequence reads: CASTLRGANTGELFF. The CDR3 DNA sequence: TGTGCCAGCACCCTCCGGGGGGCGAACACCGGGGAGCTGTTTTTT. This chain links TRBV6-5 with TRBJ2-2; 7 nucleotides line up with TRBD2. Germline V CDR1 and CDR2: MNHEY, SVGAGI. CDR3 length equals 15 residues. With 7 bases clipped from V and 0 bases from J, the junction kept 5 bases outside the gene matches.

V and J are TRBV6-5 and TRBJ2-2; D not certain. This CDR3 contains 13 residues. Looked up from germline, CDR1 is MNHEY and CDR2 is SVGAGI. The ends were cut back, 1 base at V and 6 bases at J, with 6 bases in the middle. DNA for the CDR3: TGTGCCAGCAGTTACTTTAGGGCCGGGGAGCTGTTTTTT. This sequence encodes CASSYFRAGELFF.

The genes are TRBV6-2 or TRBV6-3 and TRBJ2-1; 8 nucleotides line up with TRBD2. V was pared by 2 bases and J by 6 bases, with 6 bases of the junction left unmatched. Germline lookup yields CDR1 MNHEY and CDR2 SVGEGT. The CDR3 extends over 15 amino acids. This CDR3 reads CASSYTGGEGNEQFF. Written as DNA, the CDR3 is TGTGCCAGCAGTTACACCGGGGGGGAGGGCAATGAGCAGTTCTTC.

The V gene is TRBV2, the J gene TRBJ2-2, with D unclear. V lost 6 bases and J lost 5, with 13 bases in between. The CDR3 is made up of 14 amino acids. Germline V lookup: CDR1 SNHLY, CDR2 FYNNEI. Written as DNA, the CDR3 is TGTGCCAGCAGCGAGGACGTAGCTACCGGGGAGCTGTTTTTT. Encoded protein: CASSEDVATGELFF.

The chain uses TRBV11-1 and TRBJ1-2; the match to TRBD1 covers 10 bases. Losses at the gene ends were 5 bases for V and 6 bases for J; bases not matched to a gene: 6. Germline loops: CDR1 SGHAT, CDR2 FQDESV (reference sequence). This CDR3 has 14 residues. CDR3 nucleotides: TGTGCCAGCAGCCCGGGACAGGGGAAGAATGGCTACACCTTC. Amino acid sequence: CASSPGQGKNGYTF.

V gene TRBV29-1 combines with J gene TRBJ2-7; D unresolved. Germline V gene lookup returns CDR1 SQVTM and CDR2 ANQGSEA. CDR3 size: 12 residues. Trimming left V 0 bases short and J 4 bases short, with 7 bases between. Written as DNA, the CDR3 is TGCAGCGTTGAAGATCAAGCTTACGAGCAGTACTTC. Amino acid sequence: CSVEDQAYEQYF.

The gene calls are TRBV5-4 and TRBJ2-1, with D possibly being TRBD1 (6 bases). The V gene's germline CDR1 is SGHNT and CDR2 YYREEE (reference sequence). The CDR3 contains 13 residues. V was cut by 0 bases and J by 6 bases, with 7 bases left in between. CDR3 nucleotides: TGTGCCAGCAGCTTGGGCAGGGGCAATGAGCAGTTCTTC. Translating gives CASSLGRGNEQFF.